Shown below are 13 T cell receptor beta chains from a single sample sequenced in a study of follicular helper T cells after annual influenza vaccination. Noted time point: 2015-2016 season, 7 days after influenza vaccination. Repertoires were generated with immunoSEQ multiplex PCR, while TCRdb's copy carries only in-frame clones and drops some. The sample lists some 10,000 clones, 80% to 90% seen once, with under 0.5% in the top ten. The input for sequencing was CXCR5+ CD38- circulating T follicular helper cells from blood, taken 7 days after influenza vaccination. Subset reported: circulating Tfh, non-naive CD4+CXCR5+PD-1+ (ICOS+CD38+ or ICOS-CD38-). The source of these receptors is an adult who received the influenza vaccine.

In this sample, this clone turned up a few times. The chain is built from TRBV14 and TRBJ1-3; D is possibly TRBD1 (5 bases). The CDR3 loop spans 12 amino acids. V lost 4 bases, J lost 7 bases, and 8 bases lay in between. From germline, CDR1 is SGHDN and CDR2 FVKESK. This CDR3 reads CASSPGHNTIYF. The CDR3 coding sequence is TGTGCCAGCAGCCCTGGACACAACACCATATATTTT. Supplemented by reference TRBV14 and TRBJ1-3, the full variable domain reads EAGVTQFPSHSVIEKGQTVTLRCDPISGHDNLYWYRRVMGKEIKFLLHFVKESKQDESGMPNNRFLAERTGGTYSTLKVQPAELEDSGVYFCASSPGHNTIYFGEGSWLTVV.

The V and J genes are TRBV5-4 and TRBJ1-6, with D perhaps TRBD1 (5 bases). The length of the CDR3 is 15 residues. Trimming pared 4 bases from V and 7 bases from J, leaving 15 bases between. CDR1 and CDR2 (germline): SGHNT, YYREEE (reference sequence). The CDR3 region is CASSASGLKNSPLHF. The DNA of the CDR3 is TGTGCCAGCAGCGCATCGGGACTCAAGAATTCACCCCTCCACTTT.

This clone came up a few times. The V and J genes are TRBV18 and TRBJ1-5; no reliable D call. V lost 3 bases to trimming and J lost 5 bases, with 11 bases between them. The germline V gene has CDR1 KGHSH and CDR2 LQKENI. This CDR3 is built from 14 residues. The CDR3: CASSPSLMDQPQHF. CDR3 DNA: TGTGCCAGCTCACCCTCCCTGATGGATCAGCCCCAGCATTTT. The complete variable domain, with remaining parts taken from reference TRBV18 and TRBJ1-5, reads NAGVMQNPRHLVRRRGQEARLRCSPMKGHSHVYWYRQLPEEGLKFMVYLQKENIIDESGMPKERFSAEFPKEGPSILRIQQVVRGDSAAYFCASSPSLMDQPQHFGDGTRLSIL.

The CDR3 reads CAWRSVQALGAYEQYF. CDR3 nucleotide sequence: TGTGCCTGGAGATCCGTACAGGCCCTGGGGGCCTACGAGCAGTACTTC. The chain uses TRBV30 and TRBJ2-7, with D perhaps TRBD1 or TRBD2 (5 bases each). The V end lost 3 bases, the J end lost 2 bases, and 20 bases lay between the germline ends. The germline gives CDR1 GTSNPN, CDR2 SVGIG (reference sequence). The CDR3 sequence is 16 residues long.

Only a few counts were recorded for this clone. This sample also contains other DNA sequences that code for the same CDR3. V usage is TRBV15 and J usage is TRBJ1-2, with D possibly matching TRBD1 (5 bases). The CDR3 spans 13 residues. Trimming stripped 1 base from V and 7 bases from J, with 10 bases between. Germline V lookup: CDR1 LNHNV, CDR2 YYDKDF (reference sequence). DNA for the CDR3: TGTGCCACCAGCAGAGCAGGGAAGGGTGGCTACACCTTC. This gives the protein CATSRAGKGGYTF.

As to this clone: The sample carries other DNA sequences with the same CDR3. The chain has TRBV7-2 and TRBJ2-2; D is perhaps TRBD1 or TRBD2 (5 bases each). The CDR3 is 14 amino acids. Germline-derived CDR1 and CDR2 are SGHTA and FQGNSA. V lost 5 bases, J lost 2 bases, and 9 bases lay in between. CDR3 protein: CASSLGANTGELFF. DNA for the CDR3: TGTGCCAGCAGCCTCGGGGCAAACACCGGGGAGCTGTTTTTT.

The V gene is TRBV7-9, the J gene TRBJ1-1, with D unclear. This CDR3 is 12 amino acids long. Germline CDR1 and CDR2: SEHNR and FQNEAQ (reference sequence). V dropped 5 bases and J dropped 3 bases, with 7 bases sitting between them. CDR3 sequence: CASSPRDTEAFF. The DNA for the CDR3 is TGTGCCAGCAGCCCCCGGGACACTGAAGCTTTCTTT. The entire variable domain, with the rest obtained from reference TRBV7-9 and TRBJ1-1, is as follows: DTGVSQNPRHKITKRGQNVTFRCDPISEHNRLYWYRQTLGQGPEFLTYFQNEAQLEKSRLLSDRFSAERPKGSFSTLEIQRTEQGDSAMYLCASSPRDTEAFFGQGTRLTVV.

The chain links TRBV5-1 to TRBJ2-2, with unresolved D. Trimming cost V 3 bases and J 7 bases, with 13 bases left between them. CDR3 length equals 14 residues. Germline V gives CDR1 SGHRS, CDR2 YFSETQ. CDR3 sequence: CASSSDGTDGELFF. The DNA of the CDR3 is TGCGCCAGCAGCTCGGACGGCACTGACGGGGAGCTGTTTTTT. Based on the CDR3 plus reference TRBV5-1 and TRBJ2-2, the full variable domain is KAGVTQTPRYLIKTRGQQVTLSCSPISGHRSVSWYQQTPGQGLQFLFEYFSETQRNKGNFPGRFSGRQFSNSRSEMNVSTLELGDSALYLCASSSDGTDGELFFGEGSRLTVL.

This clone occurred a few times. The DNA for the CDR3 is TGTGCCACTAGGACTAGCGGGGGCAATGAGCAGTACTTC. Its protein is CATRTSGGNEQYF. The chain couples TRBV6-1 to TRBJ2-7; 13 nucleotides match TRBD2. The CDR3 contains 13 residues. V shed 10 bases and J 7 bases; nucleotides not matched to a gene: 7. Germline values: CDR1 MNHNS, CDR2 SASEGT.

This rearrangement joins TRBV30 to TRBJ1-6; no clear D gene. This CDR3 has 14 residues. Trimming pared 3 bases from V and 10 bases from J, leaving 16 bases between. In germline, CDR1 is GTSNPN, CDR2 SVGIG (reference sequence). The CDR3 nucleotides are TGTGCCTGGAGCAGATCGAGGGAATGGTCACCCCTCCACTTT. Its protein is CAWSRSREWSPLHF. The whole variable domain, filled in from reference TRBV30 and TRBJ1-6, reads SQTIHQWPATLVQPVGSPLSLECTVEGTSNPNLYWYRQAAGRGLQLLFYSVGIGQISSEVPQNLSASRPQDRQFILSSKKLLLSDSGFYLCAWSRSREWSPLHFGNGTRLTVT.

Turning to this clone: At one boundary the junction diverges from the germline segment, which might be a read error. The V gene is TRBV5-4, the J gene TRBJ2-7, with 9 bases aligning to TRBD1. Germline V gene lookup returns CDR1 SGHNT and CDR2 YYREEE (reference sequence). CDR3 length: 13 residues. In DNA form, the CDR3 reads TGTGCCAGCAGCCTTGCCCAATCCGGGACAGGGTATTTC. Its translation is CASSLAQSGTGYF.

The CDR3 here is CASSIKGLSPLHF. For the CDR3, the DNA is TGTGCCAGTAGTATCAAGGGGCTTTCACCCCTCCACTTT. V is TRBV19 and J is TRBJ1-6; D perhaps matches TRBD1 (5 bases). The CDR3 has 13 residues. Trimming removed 3 bases at V and 9 bases at J, with 9 bases between. CDR1 and CDR2 from the germline V gene are LNHDA and SQIVND (reference sequence).

Worth noting for this clone: The same CDR3 arises from other DNA sequences in this sample as well. The chain links TRBV4-3 to TRBJ2-7; TRBD2 matches at 14 bases. Losses at the gene ends were 4 bases for V and 3 bases for J; bases not matched to a gene: 5. CDR3 size: 16 residues. CDR1 LGHNA and CDR2 YSLEER come from the germline V gene. The chain's CDR3 is CASSRGTSGGNYEQYF. CDR3 DNA: TGCGCCAGCAGCCGCGGGACTAGCGGGGGTAACTACGAGCAGTACTTC.